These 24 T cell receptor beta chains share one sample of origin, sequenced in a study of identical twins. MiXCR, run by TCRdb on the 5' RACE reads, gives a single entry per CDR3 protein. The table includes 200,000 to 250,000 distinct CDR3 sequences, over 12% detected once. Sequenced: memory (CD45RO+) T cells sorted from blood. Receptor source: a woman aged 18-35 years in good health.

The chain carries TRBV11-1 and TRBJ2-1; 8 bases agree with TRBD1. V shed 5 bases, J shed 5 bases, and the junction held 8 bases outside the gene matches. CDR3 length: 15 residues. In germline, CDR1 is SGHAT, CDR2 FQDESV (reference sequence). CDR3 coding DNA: TGTGCCAGCAGCATAGGACAGGGATCAAACAATGAGCAGTTCTTC. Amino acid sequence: CASSIGQGSNNEQFF.

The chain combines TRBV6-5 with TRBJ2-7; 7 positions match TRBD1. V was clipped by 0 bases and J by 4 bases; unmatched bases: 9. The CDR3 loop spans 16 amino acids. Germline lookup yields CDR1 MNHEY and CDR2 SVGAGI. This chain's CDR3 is CASSYSTTGIAYEQYF. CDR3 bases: TGTGCCAGCAGTTACTCGACGACAGGGATCGCTTACGAGCAGTACTTC.

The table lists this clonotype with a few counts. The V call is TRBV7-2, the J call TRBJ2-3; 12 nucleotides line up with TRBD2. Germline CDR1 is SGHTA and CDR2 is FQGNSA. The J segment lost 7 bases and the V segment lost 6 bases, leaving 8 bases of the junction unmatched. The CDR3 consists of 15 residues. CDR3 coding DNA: TGTGCCAGCAGTCTAGCGGGAGGGGGGATCAATACGCAGTATTTT. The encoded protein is CASSLAGGGINTQYF.

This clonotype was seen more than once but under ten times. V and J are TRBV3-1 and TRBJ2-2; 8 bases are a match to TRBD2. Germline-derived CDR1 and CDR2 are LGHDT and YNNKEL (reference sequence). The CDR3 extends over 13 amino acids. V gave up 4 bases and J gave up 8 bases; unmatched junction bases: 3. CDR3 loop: CASSPGLEGELFF. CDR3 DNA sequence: TGTGCCAGCAGCCCGGGACTAGAAGGGGAGCTGTTTTTT. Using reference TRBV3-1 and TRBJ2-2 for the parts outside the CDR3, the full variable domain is DTAVSQTPKYLVTQMGNDKSIKCEQNLGHDTMYWYKQDSKKFLKIMFSYNNKELIINETVPNRFSPKSPDKAHLNLHINSLELGDSAVYFCASSPGLEGELFFGEGSRLTVL.

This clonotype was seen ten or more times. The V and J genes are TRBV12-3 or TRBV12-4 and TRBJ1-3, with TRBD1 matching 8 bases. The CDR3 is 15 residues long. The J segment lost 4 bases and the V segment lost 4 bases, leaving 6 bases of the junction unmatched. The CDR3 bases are TGTGCCAGCAGTTCCCGGACAGGGCGAGGAAACACCATATATTTT. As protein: CASSSRTGRGNTIYF.

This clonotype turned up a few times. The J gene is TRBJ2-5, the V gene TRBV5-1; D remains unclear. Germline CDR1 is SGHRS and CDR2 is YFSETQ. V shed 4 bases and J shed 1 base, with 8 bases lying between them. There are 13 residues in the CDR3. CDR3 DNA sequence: TGCGCCAGCAGCAGAGACACCCAAGAGACCCAGTACTTC. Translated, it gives CASSRDTQETQYF.

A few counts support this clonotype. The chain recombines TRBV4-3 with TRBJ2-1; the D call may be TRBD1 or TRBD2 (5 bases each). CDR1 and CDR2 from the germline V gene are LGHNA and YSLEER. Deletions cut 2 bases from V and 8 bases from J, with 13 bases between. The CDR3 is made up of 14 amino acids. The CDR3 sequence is CASSQTTGPYEQFF. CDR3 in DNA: TGCGCCAGCAGCCAAACTACGGGGCCTTATGAGCAGTTCTTC.

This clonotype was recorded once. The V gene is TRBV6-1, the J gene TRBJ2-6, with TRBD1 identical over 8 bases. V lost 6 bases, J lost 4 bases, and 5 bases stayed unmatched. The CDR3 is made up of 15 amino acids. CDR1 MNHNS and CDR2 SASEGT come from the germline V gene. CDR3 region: CASRGQVSGANVLTF. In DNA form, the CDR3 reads TGTGCCAGCAGGGGACAGGTTTCCGGGGCCAACGTCCTGACTTTC.

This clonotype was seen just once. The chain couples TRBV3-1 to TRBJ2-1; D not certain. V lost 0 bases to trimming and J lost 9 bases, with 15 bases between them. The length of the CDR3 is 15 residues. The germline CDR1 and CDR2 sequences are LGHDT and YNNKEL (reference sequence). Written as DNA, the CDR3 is TGTGCCAGCAGCCAAGAATACACGACGATAGGTGAGCAGTTCTTC. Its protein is CASSQEYTTIGEQFF.

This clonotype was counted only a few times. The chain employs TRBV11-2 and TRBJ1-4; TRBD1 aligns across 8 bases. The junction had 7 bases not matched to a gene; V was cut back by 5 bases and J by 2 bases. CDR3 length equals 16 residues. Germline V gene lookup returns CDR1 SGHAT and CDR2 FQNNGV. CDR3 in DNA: TGTGCCAGCAGCCTACGACAGGGGAATACTAATGAAAAACTGTTTTTT. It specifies CASSLRQGNTNEKLFF.

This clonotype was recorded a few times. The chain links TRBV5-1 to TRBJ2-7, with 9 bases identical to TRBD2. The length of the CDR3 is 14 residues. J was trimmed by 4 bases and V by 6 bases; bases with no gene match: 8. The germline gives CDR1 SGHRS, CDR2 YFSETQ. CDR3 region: CASKEAGGPYEQYF. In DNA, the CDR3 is TGCGCCAGCAAAGAAGCGGGGGGACCTTACGAGCAGTACTTC.

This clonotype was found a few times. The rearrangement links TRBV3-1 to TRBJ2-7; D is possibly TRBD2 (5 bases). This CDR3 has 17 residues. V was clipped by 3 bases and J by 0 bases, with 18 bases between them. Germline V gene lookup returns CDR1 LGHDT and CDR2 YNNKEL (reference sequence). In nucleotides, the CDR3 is TGTGCCAGCAGCCACGCACGTTCCAGCGGAATCTCCTACGAGCAGTACTTC. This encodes CASSHARSSGISYEQYF.

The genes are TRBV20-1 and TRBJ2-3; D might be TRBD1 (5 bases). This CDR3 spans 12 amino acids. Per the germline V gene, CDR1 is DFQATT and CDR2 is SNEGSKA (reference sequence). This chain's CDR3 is CTPRQGSDTQYF. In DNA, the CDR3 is TGCACTCCCCGGCAGGGTTCAGATACGCAGTATTTT.

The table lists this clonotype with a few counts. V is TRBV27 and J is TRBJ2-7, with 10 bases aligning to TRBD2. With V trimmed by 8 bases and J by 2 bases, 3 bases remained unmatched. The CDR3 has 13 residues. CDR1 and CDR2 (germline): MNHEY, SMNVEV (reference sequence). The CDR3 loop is CASRLAGAYEQYF. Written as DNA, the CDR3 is TGTGCCAGCCGACTAGCGGGCGCCTACGAGCAGTACTTC.

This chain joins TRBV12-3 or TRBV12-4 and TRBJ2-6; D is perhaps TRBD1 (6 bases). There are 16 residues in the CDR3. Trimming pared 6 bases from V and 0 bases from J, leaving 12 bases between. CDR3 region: CASSLLQGSGANVLTF. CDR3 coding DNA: TGTGCCAGCAGCCTGTTACAGGGCTCTGGGGCCAACGTCCTGACTTTC.

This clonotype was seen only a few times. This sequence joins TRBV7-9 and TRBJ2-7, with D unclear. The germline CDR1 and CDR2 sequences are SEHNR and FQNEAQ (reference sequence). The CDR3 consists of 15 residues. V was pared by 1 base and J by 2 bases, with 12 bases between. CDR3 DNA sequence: TGTGCCAGCAGCTTAGTGGCTAGGGCTCCCTACGAGCAGTACTTC. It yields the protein CASSLVARAPYEQYF.

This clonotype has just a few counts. The CDR3 reads CASTGQTYEQYF. The CDR3 coding sequence is TGTGCCAGCACCGGACAGACCTACGAGCAGTACTTC. The rearrangement links TRBV18 to TRBJ2-7, with D perhaps TRBD1 (6 bases). The germline V gene encodes CDR1 KGHSH and CDR2 LQKENI. The CDR3 length is 12 residues. The V and J ends lost 8 bases and 2 bases respectively, with 10 bases between them.

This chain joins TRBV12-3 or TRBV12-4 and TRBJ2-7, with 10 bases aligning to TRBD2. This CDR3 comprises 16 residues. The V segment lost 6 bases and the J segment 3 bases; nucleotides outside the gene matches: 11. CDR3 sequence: CASSQGAGGLLYEQYF. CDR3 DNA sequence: TGTGCCAGCAGCCAAGGAGCGGGAGGGCTGCTCTACGAGCAGTACTTC.

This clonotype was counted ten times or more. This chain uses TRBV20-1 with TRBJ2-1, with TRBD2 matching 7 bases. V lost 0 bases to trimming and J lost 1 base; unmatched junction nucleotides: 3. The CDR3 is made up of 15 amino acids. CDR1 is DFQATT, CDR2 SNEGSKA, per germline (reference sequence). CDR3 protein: CSARDPGRSYNEQFF. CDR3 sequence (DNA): TGCAGTGCTAGAGATCCCGGGAGGTCCTACAATGAGCAGTTCTTC.

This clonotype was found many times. The CDR3, as DNA: TGCGCCAGTTCCCCCGGGGATTCCTACAATGAGCAGTTCTTC. Encoded protein: CASSPGDSYNEQFF. V and J are TRBV5-1 and TRBJ2-1; a weak D match, TRBD2 (5 bases). Per germline, CDR1 SGHRS and CDR2 YFSETQ. The CDR3 has 14 amino acids. V gave up 8 bases and J gave up 1 base, with 13 bases separating them.

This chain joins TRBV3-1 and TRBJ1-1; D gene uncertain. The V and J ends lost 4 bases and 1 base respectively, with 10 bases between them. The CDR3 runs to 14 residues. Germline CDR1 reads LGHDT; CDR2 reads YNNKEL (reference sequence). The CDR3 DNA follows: TGTGCCAGCAGCCTAGACAACAGGAACACTGAAGCTTTCTTT. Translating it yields CASSLDNRNTEAFF.

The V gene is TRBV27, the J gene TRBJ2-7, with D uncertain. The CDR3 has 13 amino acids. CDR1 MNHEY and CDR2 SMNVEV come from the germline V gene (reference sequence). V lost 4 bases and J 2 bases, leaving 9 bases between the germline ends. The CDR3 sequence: CASSSVDAYEQYF. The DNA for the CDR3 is TGTGCCAGCAGTTCGGTCGACGCCTACGAGCAGTACTTC.

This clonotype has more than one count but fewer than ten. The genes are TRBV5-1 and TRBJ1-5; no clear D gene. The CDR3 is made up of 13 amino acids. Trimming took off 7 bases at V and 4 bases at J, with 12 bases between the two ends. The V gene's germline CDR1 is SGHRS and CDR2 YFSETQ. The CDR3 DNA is TGCGCCAGCTTTTCATGGTGGAATCAGCCCCAGCATTTT. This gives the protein CASFSWWNQPQHF.

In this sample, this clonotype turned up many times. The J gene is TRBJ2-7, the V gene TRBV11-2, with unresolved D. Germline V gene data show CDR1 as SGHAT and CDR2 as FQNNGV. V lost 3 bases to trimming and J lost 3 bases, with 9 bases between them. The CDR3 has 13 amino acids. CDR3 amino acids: CASSLLQRYEQYF. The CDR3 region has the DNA TGTGCCAGCAGCTTGTTACAGCGCTACGAGCAGTACTTC.